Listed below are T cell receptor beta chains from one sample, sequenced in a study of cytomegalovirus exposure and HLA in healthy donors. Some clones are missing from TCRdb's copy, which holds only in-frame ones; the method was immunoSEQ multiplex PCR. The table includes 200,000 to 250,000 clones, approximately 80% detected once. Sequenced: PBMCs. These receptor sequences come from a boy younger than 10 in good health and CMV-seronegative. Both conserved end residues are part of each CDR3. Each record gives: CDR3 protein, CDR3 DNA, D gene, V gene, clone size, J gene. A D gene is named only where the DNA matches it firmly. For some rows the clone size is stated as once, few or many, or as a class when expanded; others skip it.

CASSVGTGVAKNIQYF	TGTGCCAGCAGCGTCGGGACAGGGGTTGCCAAAAACATTCAGTACTTC	TRBD1	TRBV9	.	TRBJ2-4
CASGFRQGEAFF	TGTGCTAGTGGTTTTAGACAGGGTGAAGCTTTCTTT	TRBD1	TRBV12-5	.	TRBJ1-1
CASSLQPGQGSEKLFF	TGTGCCAGCAGCCTACAACCGGGACAGGGCTCTGAAAAACTGTTTTTT	TRBD1	TRBV14	.	TRBJ1-4
CASSLVTSGKETQYF	TGTGCCAGCAGCTTAGTAACCAGCGGGAAAGAGACCCAGTACTTC	TRBD2	TRBV7-9	few	TRBJ2-5
CASSDGAPETQYF	TGTGCCAGCAGTGATGGGGCCCCGGAGACCCAGTACTTC	.	TRBV2	.	TRBJ2-5
CATSSFGQGYEQYF	TGTGCCACCAGCAGCTTCGGACAGGGCTACGAGCAGTACTTC	TRBD1	TRBV15	once	TRBJ2-7
CAWVVGGEQYF	TGTGCCTGGGTCGTCGGAGGCGAGCAGTACTTC	.	TRBV30	.	TRBJ2-7
CASSVDRANYGYTF	TGTGCCAGCAGTGTGGACAGGGCCAACTATGGCTACACCTTC	TRBD1	TRBV2	.	TRBJ1-2
CASSDSGGIQPQHF	TGTGCCAGCAGTGACTCAGGGGGTATTCAGCCCCAGCATTTT	TRBD1	TRBV6-1	.	TRBJ1-5
CASSPGTGIHGYTF	TGTGCCAGCAGCCCTGGGACAGGGATCCATGGCTACACCTTC	TRBD1	TRBV6-5	.	TRBJ1-2
CASSLWGGRVHEAFF	TGTGCCAGCAGCTTGTGGGGGGGCAGGGTACATGAAGCTTTCTTT	.	TRBV5-6	.	TRBJ1-1
CASSQGAGVSYEQYF	TGTGCCAGCAGCCAAGGGGCGGGAGTCTCCTACGAGCAGTACTTC	TRBD2	TRBV14	.	TRBJ2-7
CGGGGSLELNGYTF	TGTGGCGGGGGGGGGAGCTTGGAGTTAAATGGCTACACCTTC	.	TRBV2	.	TRBJ1-2
CASSQRPGLYEQYF	TGTGCCAGTAGTCAAAGACCAGGGTTATACGAGCAGTACTTC	.	TRBV19	.	TRBJ2-7
CASSYPGTKKQFF	TGTGCCAGCAGTTACCCCGGGACAAAGAAGCAGTTCTTC	.	TRBV2	once	TRBJ2-1
CAWSPGHENTEAFF	TGTGCCTGGAGTCCGGGACACGAGAACACTGAAGCTTTCTTT	.	TRBV30	.	TRBJ1-1
CASSDRGYEQYF	TGCGCCAGCAGTGACAGGGGCTACGAGCAGTACTTC	.	TRBV10-2	.	TRBJ2-7
CASSLGLAGAETQYF	TGTGCCAGCAGCTTGGGACTAGCGGGAGCGGAGACCCAGTACTTC	TRBD2	TRBV7-9	few	TRBJ2-5
CAISEFGGGYNEQFF	TGTGCCATCAGTGAGTTCGGGGGGGGCTACAATGAGCAGTTCTTC	TRBD2	TRBV10-3	.	TRBJ2-1
CASSFTSGDLNEQFF	TGTGCCAGCAGCTTTACTAGCGGGGACTTAAATGAGCAGTTCTTC	TRBD2	TRBV2	.	TRBJ2-1
CASSLGREGEQYF	TGCGCCAGCAGCTTGGGTAGGGAGGGCGAGCAGTACTTC	TRBD2	TRBV5-1	.	TRBJ2-7
CSVEGRLNTEAFF	TGCAGCGTTGAAGGGCGGTTGAACACTGAAGCTTTCTTT	.	TRBV29-1	few	TRBJ1-1
CASSEPGAKNIQYF	TGTGCCAGCAGTGAACCGGGGGCCAAAAACATTCAGTACTTC	.	TRBV6-1	once	TRBJ2-4
CAIGRTGEKGEKLFF	TGTGCCATTGGACGTACAGGGGAGAAAGGGGAAAAACTGTTTTTT	TRBD1	TRBV6-5	few	TRBJ1-4
CASSVGLAEYEQYF	TGTGCCAGCAGTGTGGGACTAGCGGAGTACGAGCAGTACTTC	TRBD2	TRBV2	few	TRBJ2-7
CASSLWAPSGVGANVLTF	TGTGCCAGCAGCCTCTGGGCGCCTAGCGGGGTCGGGGCCAACGTCCTGACTTTC	TRBD2	TRBV4-2	few	TRBJ2-6
CASSRTVYNEQFF	TGTGCTAGCAGCCGGACAGTATACAATGAGCAGTTCTTC	.	TRBV7-7	.	TRBJ2-1
CASSTTDTQYF	TGTGCCAGCAGCACTACAGATACGCAGTATTTT	.	TRBV11-2	.	TRBJ2-3
CASSLEGGEMDEQYF	TGTGCCAGCAGCTTAGAAGGGGGAGAAATGGACGAGCAGTACTTC	.	TRBV11-2	.	TRBJ2-7
CAWSGGGNQPQHF	TGTGCCTGGAGTGGGGGGGGCAATCAGCCCCAGCATTTT	.	TRBV30	.	TRBJ1-5
CATSRESRAREQYF	TGTGCCACCAGCAGAGAATCCAGGGCGAGAGAGCAGTACTTC	.	TRBV15	.	TRBJ2-5
CASTREGLDTGELFF	TGTGCCAGCACTCGGGAGGGCCTCGACACCGGGGAGCTGTTTTTT	TRBD2	TRBV19	.	TRBJ2-2
CASSDILSYNEQFF	TGTGCCAGCAGTGACATTCTCTCCTACAATGAGCAGTTCTTC	.	TRBV13	once	TRBJ2-1
CASSLLGVNNEKLFF	TGCGCCAGCAGCCTCCTAGGGGTAAATAATGAAAAACTGTTTTTT	.	TRBV4-1	once	TRBJ1-4
CRTGLARGNEQFF	TGCAGGACCGGACTAGCAAGAGGAAATGAGCAGTTCTTC	TRBD2	TRBV29-1	.	TRBJ2-1
CASSFWTQNTEAFF	TGTGCCAGCAGCTTCTGGACACAGAACACTGAAGCTTTCTTT	.	TRBV7-2	.	TRBJ1-1
CASSENRGTSLYEQYF	TGTGCCAGCAGTGAAAACAGGGGAACGAGCCTCTACGAGCAGTACTTC	TRBD1	TRBV6-1	.	TRBJ2-7
CASSPQVTATYGYTF	TGTGCCAGCAGCCCCCAGGTGACGGCGACCTATGGCTACACCTTC	.	TRBV4-2	.	TRBJ1-2
CASSPSGQETQYF	TGTGCCAGCTCACCATCAGGTCAAGAGACCCAGTACTTC	.	TRBV18	.	TRBJ2-5
CASSGRGQVNGYTF	TGTGCCAGCAGTGGCCGGGGACAGGTCAATGGCTACACCTTC	TRBD1	TRBV2	.	TRBJ1-2
CASSWGRGRGSYEQFF	TGTGCCAGCAGCTGGGGGCGGGGGCGCGGTTCCTATGAGCAGTTCTTC	.	TRBV11-2	.	TRBJ2-1
CAWSRTRLRGGPETQYF	TGTGCCTGGAGTCGGACACGGTTGCGGGGCGGCCCTGAGACCCAGTACTTC	.	TRBV30	.	TRBJ2-5
CASSYATGFYEQFF	TGTGCCAGCAGTTACGCGACAGGGTTTTATGAGCAGTTCTTC	TRBD1	TRBV6-6	.	TRBJ2-1
CASSISRNTGELFF	TGTGCCAGTAGTATATCGCGGAACACCGGGGAGCTGTTTTTT	.	TRBV19	.	TRBJ2-2
CASSILAGPYEQYF	TGTGCCAGTAGTATACTAGCGGGGCCTTACGAGCAGTACTTC	TRBD2	TRBV19	.	TRBJ2-7
CASRLAGGSYNEQFF	TGTGCCAGTAGACTAGCGGGAGGCTCCTACAATGAGCAGTTCTTC	TRBD2	TRBV19	.	TRBJ2-1
CASSLGRNTEAFF	TGTGCCAGCAGCTTGGGCAGGAACACTGAAGCTTTCTTT	.	TRBV11-2	.	TRBJ1-1
CASSIGQGTDTQYF	TGTGCCAGTAGTATAGGACAGGGCACAGATACGCAGTATTTT	.	TRBV19	.	TRBJ2-3
CASSWGTSGGVDTQYF	TGCGCCAGCAGCTGGGGGACTAGCGGGGGGGTCGATACGCAGTATTTT	TRBD2	TRBV5-1	.	TRBJ2-3
CASMRDYGYTF	TGTGCCAGCATGCGGGACTATGGCTACACCTTC	.	TRBV2	.	TRBJ1-2
CASSVGLGDTTDTQYF	TGTGCCAGCAGCGTAGGGCTAGGGGACACCACAGATACGCAGTATTTT	.	TRBV9	.	TRBJ2-3
CASSQGATSRFTDTQYF	TGCGCCAGCAGCCAAGGGGCCACTAGTAGATTTACAGATACGCAGTATTTT	.	TRBV4-1	.	TRBJ2-3
CAWSEGPYNEQFF	TGTGCCTGGAGTGAGGGGCCCTACAATGAGCAGTTCTTC	.	TRBV30	few	TRBJ2-1
CASSPTTSEQYF	TGTGCCAGCAGCCCTACTACTTCCGAGCAGTACTTC	.	TRBV6-6	few	TRBJ2-7